The text below deals with one T cell receptor beta chain. Its antigen is undetermined. Profiling relied on immunoSEQ multiplex PCR, and the TCRdb table lists in-frame clones only, not all of them. The sample carries about 29,000 clones, 87% recorded once. This sample is drawn from a study of T cells in narcolepsy. Study outcomes and limitations: In some patient and control memory CD4+ samples, autoreactive clones were absent. Comparing one patient's CSF and blood CD4+ clonotypes highlighted HCRT- and TRIB2-specific autoreactive clonotypes.

The origin of this receptor is a human donor in good health. The sequenced sample consisted of memory (CD45RA-) CD4+ T cells from blood.

CDR3 protein: CASSVQGTNDPPQHF. CDR3 DNA: TGTGCCAGCAGTGTACAGGGGACAAACGATCCGCCCCAGCATTTT. V is TRBV28 and J is TRBJ1-5, with 7 bases that match TRBD1. The CDR3 is 15 residues long. The J segment lost 9 bases and the V segment lost 5 bases, leaving 13 bases of the junction unmatched. CDR1 and CDR2 from the germline V gene are MDHEN and SYDVKM.